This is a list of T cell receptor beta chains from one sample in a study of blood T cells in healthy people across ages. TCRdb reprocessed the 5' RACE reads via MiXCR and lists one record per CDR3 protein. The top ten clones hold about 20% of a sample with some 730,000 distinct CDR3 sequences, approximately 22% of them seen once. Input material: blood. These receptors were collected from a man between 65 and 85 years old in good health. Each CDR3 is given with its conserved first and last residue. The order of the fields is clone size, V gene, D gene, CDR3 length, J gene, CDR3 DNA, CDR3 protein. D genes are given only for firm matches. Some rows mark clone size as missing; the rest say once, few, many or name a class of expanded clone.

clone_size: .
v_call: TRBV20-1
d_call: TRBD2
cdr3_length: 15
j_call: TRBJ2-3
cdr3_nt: TGCAGTGCTAGGCGGCTAGCGGGTCACGCGGGTACGCAGTATTTT
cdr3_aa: CSARRLAGHAGTQYF

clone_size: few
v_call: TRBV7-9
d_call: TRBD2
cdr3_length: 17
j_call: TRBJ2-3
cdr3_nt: TGTGCCAGCAGCCACGCCCTACTAGCGGGAGAGGCAGATACGCAGTATTTT
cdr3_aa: CASSHALLAGEADTQYF

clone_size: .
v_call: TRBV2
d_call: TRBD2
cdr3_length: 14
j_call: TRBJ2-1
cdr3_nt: TGTGCCAGCCGTCTGGCGGGAGCCAACAATGAGCAGTTCTTC
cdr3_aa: CASRLAGANNEQFF

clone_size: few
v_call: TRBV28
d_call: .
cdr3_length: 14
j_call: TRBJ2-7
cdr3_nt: TGTGCCAGCTGGAAACAGGGTGCTACCTACGAGCAGTACTTC
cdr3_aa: CASWKQGATYEQYF

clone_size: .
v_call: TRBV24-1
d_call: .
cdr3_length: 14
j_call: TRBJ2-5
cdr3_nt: TGTGCCACCAGTGATTTCCGCGGTGGGGAGACCCAGTACTTC
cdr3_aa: CATSDFRGGETQYF

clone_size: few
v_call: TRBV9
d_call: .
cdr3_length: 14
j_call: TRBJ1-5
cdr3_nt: TGTGCCAGCAGCGTAGCCGGAGGATCTCAGCCCCAGCATTTT
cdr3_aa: CASSVAGGSQPQHF

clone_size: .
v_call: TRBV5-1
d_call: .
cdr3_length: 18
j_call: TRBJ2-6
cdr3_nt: TGCGCCAGCAGCTTGATCAGGACCCCCTACTCTGGGGCCAACGTCCTGACTTTC
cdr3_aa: CASSLIRTPYSGANVLTF

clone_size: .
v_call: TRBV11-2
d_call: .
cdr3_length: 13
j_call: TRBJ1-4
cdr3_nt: TGTGCCAGCAGCTTAGTGTTTGGTGAAAAACTGTTTTTT
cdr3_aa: CASSLVFGEKLFF

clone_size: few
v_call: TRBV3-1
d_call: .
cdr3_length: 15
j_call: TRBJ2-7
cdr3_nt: TGTGCCAGCAGCCAAGGTAGGGGCGTAATTGTGGAGCAGTACTTC
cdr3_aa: CASSQGRGVIVEQYF

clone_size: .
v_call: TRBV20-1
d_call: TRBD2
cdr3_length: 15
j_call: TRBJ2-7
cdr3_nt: TGCAGTGCTAACCCCCTAGCGGGGGGTTACTACGAGCAGTACTTC
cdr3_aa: CSANPLAGGYYEQYF

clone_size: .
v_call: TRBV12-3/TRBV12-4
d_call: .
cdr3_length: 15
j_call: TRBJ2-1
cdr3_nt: TGTGCCAGCAGTTTCCCGGCAGGCCTAGGAAATGAGCAGTTCTTC
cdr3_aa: CASSFPAGLGNEQFF

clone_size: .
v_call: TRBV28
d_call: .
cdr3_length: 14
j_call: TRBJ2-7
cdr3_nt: TGTGCCAGCACTATAAGCCGACAGGGAGGCGAGCAGTACTTC
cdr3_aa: CASTISRQGGEQYF

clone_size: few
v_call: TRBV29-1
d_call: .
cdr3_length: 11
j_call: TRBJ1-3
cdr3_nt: TGCAGCGTTGTGGGGGTCAACACCATATATTTT
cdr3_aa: CSVVGVNTIYF

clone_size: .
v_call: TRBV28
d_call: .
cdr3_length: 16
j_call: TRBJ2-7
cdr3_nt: TGTGCCAGCAGTTTAATCGGCGGAGGCAGCTCCTACGAGCAGTACTTC
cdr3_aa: CASSLIGGGSSYEQYF

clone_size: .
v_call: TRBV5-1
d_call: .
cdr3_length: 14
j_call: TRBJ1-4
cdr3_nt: TGCGCCAGCAGCTTACGCGACGCGGGTGAAAAACTGTTTTTT
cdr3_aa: CASSLRDAGEKLFF

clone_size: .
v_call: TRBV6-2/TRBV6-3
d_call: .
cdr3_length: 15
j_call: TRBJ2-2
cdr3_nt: TGTGCCAGCAGTTACGTAGTAGGGAACACCGGGGAGCTGTTTTTT
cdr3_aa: CASSYVVGNTGELFF

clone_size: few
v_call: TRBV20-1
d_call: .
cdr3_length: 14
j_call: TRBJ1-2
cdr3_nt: TGCAGTGCTACACCCCGACTATCGCGCTATGGCTACACCTTC
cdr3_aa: CSATPRLSRYGYTF

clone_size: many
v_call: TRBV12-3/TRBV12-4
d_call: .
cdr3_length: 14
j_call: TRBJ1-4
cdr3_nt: TGTGCCAGCAGTGACAGGCGACGGAGTGAAAAACTGTTTTTT
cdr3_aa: CASSDRRRSEKLFF

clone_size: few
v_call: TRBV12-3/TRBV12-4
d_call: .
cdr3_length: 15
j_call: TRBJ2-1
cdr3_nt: TGTGCCAGCAGCGACCAGGGACTTCCTGACAGTGAGCAGTTCTTC
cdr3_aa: CASSDQGLPDSEQFF

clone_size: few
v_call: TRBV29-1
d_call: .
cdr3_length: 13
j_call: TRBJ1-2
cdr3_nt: TGCAGCGGGGGGAACAGTCCTAACTATGGCTACACCTTC
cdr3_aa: CSGGNSPNYGYTF

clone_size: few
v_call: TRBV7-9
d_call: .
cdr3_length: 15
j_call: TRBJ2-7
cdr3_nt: TGTGCCAGCAGCGGGTTGGCAGGGGCTACCTACGAGCAGTACTTC
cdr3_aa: CASSGLAGATYEQYF

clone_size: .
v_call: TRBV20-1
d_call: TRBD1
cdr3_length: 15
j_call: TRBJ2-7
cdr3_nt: TGCAGTGCTAGACCCCGGACAGGGAACCCCTACGAGCAGTACTTC
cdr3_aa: CSARPRTGNPYEQYF

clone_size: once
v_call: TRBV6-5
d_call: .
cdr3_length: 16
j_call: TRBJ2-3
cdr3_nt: TGTGCCAGCAGTCCACCACCGGGACTTCTCGGGGATACGCAGTATTTT
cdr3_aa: CASSPPPGLLGDTQYF

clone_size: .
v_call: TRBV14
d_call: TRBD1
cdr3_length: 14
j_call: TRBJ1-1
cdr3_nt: TGTGCCAGCAGCCAAGATTGGGCAGGGGGTGAAGCTTTCTTT
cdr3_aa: CASSQDWAGGEAFF

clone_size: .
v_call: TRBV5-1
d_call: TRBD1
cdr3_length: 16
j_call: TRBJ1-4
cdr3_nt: TGCGCCAGCAGCCAAAGAACTGACAGGGGGACGGAAAAACTGTTTTTT
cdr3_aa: CASSQRTDRGTEKLFF

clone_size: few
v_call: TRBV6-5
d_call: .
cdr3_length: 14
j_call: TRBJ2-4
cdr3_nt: TGTGCCAGCAGTTACTCAGGCAGGGCGCACATTCAGTACTTC
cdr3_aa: CASSYSGRAHIQYF

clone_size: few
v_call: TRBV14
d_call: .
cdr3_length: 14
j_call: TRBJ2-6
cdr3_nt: TGTGCCAGCAGCCATAGCTCTGGGGCCAACGTCCTGACTTTC
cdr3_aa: CASSHSSGANVLTF

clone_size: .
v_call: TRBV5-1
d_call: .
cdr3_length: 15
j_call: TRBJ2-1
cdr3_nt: TGCGCCAGCAGCTTGGTAGCGCCCTCCTACAATGGGCAGTTCTTC
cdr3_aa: CASSLVAPSYNGQFF

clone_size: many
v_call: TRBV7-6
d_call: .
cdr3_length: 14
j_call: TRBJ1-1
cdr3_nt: TGTGCCAGCAGCCCTGATGGGGGTCGGACTGAAGCTTTCTTT
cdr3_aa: CASSPDGGRTEAFF